One TCR beta chain is described in this entry. The data belong to a study of blood T cell repertoires in COVID-19. Original analysis: Nucleated cell number was recorded as an estimate derived from reference gene primer amplification. The data were produced by immunoSEQ multiplex PCR, yet TCRdb's version contains in-frame clones alone and is incomplete. V and J calls and clone size follow that table, whereas D and trimming were derived from the DNA. The data show approximately 63,000 clones, around 88% seen once. V gave up 0 bases and J gave up 4 bases; unmatched junction bases: 10. Germline V CDR1 and CDR2: SGHRS, YFSETQ. The CDR3 has 17 residues.

The receptor's source is a woman older than 75 with active COVID-19. Input material: peripheral blood. The rearrangement links TRBV5-1 to TRBJ2-5, with 9 nucleotides matching TRBD2. CDR3: CASSLVRAGGVGETQYF. The CDR3 DNA reads TGCGCCAGCAGCTTGGTCCGAGCGGGGGGCGTGGGAGAGACCCAGTACTTC.